Sequencing of this T cell receptor (beta chain) was carried out in a study of Graves' ophthalmopathy and Graves' hyperthyroidism. Study background: Researchers obtained peripheral blood at initial diagnosis, before any treatment had begun.

Overall study findings and caveats: Ophthalmopathy was separated from stable hyperthyroidism by a 13-signature model with over 85% sensitivity and approximately 79% specificity.

This clonotype was seen a few times. Its antigen is unknown. Using RNA transcripts, the TCR beta CDR3 regions were amplified. RT-PCR with HTBI primers came first, then second-round multiplex PCR. TCRdb itself ran the multiplex PCR reads through MiXCR, one entry per CDR3 protein. The sample yields about 740,000 distinct CDR3 sequences, 40% seen once. The CDR3 covers 15 residues. In germline, CDR1 is DFQATT, CDR2 SNEGSKA (reference sequence). Exclusion applied to patients with other autoimmune diseases, uncontrolled infections, pregnancy or lactation. The rearrangement links TRBV20-1 to TRBJ2-7; D perhaps matches TRBD2 (6 bases). This sequence originates from an adult man with Graves' ophthalmopathy. The sequenced sample was peripheral blood. The CDR3 DNA follows: TGCAAAGGAGGGGCTGACTCAAGCGAGACCTACGAGCAGTACTTC. Its translation is CKGGADSSETYEQYF.